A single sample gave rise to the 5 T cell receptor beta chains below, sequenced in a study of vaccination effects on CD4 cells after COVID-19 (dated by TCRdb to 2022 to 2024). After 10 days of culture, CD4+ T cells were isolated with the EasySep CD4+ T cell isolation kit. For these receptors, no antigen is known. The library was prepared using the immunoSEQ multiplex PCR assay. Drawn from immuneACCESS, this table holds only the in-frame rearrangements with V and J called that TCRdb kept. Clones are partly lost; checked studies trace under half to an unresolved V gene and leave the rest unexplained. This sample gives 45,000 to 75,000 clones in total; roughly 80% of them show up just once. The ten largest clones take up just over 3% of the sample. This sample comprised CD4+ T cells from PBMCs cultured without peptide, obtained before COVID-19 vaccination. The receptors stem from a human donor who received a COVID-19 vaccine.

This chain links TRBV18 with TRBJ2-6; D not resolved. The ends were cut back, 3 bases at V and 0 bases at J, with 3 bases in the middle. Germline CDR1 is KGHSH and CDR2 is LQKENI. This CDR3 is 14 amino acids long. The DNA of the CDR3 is TGTGCCAGCTCACCCTACTCTGGGGCCAACGTCCTGACTTTC. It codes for CASSPYSGANVLTF.

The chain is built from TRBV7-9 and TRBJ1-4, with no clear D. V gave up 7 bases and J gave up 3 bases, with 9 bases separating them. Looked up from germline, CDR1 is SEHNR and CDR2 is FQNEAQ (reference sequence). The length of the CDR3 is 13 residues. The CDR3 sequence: CASMNTPNEKLFF. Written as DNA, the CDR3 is TGTGCCAGCATGAACACTCCTAATGAAAAACTGTTTTTT. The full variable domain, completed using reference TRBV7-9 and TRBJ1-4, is DTGVSQNPRHKITKRGQNVTFRCDPISEHNRLYWYRQTLGQGPEFLTYFQNEAQLEKSRLLSDRFSAERPKGSFSTLEIQRTEQGDSAMYLCASMNTPNEKLFFGSGTQLSVL.

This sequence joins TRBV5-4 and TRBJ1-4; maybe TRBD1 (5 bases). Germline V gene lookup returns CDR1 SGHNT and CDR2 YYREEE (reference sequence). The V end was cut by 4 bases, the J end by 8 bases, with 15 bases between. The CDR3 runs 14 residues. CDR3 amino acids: CASSPGVGGEKLFF. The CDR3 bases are TGTGCCAGCAGCCCCGGGGTCGGGGGAGAAAAACTGTTTTTT.

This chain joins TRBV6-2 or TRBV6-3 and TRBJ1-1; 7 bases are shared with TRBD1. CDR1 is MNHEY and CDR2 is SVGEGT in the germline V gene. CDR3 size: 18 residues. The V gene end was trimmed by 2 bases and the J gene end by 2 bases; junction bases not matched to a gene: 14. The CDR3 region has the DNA TGTGCCAGCAGTTACATACAGGGGCGCCAAGCCAAAAACACTGAAGCTTTCTTT. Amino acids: CASSYIQGRQAKNTEAFF.

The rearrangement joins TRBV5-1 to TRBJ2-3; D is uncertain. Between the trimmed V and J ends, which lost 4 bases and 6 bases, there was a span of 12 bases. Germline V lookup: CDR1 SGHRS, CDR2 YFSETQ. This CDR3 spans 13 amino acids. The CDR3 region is CASSDTPDDTQYF. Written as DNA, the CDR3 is TGCGCCAGCAGCGATACACCGGACGATACGCAGTATTTT. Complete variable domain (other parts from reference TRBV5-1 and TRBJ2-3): KAGVTQTPRYLIKTRGQQVTLSCSPISGHRSVSWYQQTPGQGLQFLFEYFSETQRNKGNFPGRFSGRQFSNSRSEMNVSTLELGDSALYLCASSDTPDDTQYFGPGTRLTVL.